The 17 T cell receptor beta chains presented below share a single source sample, sequenced in a study of blood T cell repertoires in COVID-19. Measured with immunoSEQ multiplex PCR; TCRdb has only the in-frame clones, and not every one. The sample shows 30,000 to 45,000 clones, around nine tenths of them seen only once. The sequencing input was peripheral blood. Every receptor here comes from an older man with active COVID-19.

The gene calls are TRBV6-5 and TRBJ2-6; 7 bases align to TRBD1. The CDR3 has 15 residues. Per germline, CDR1 MNHEY and CDR2 SVGAGI. V gave up 6 bases and J gave up 4 bases; unmatched junction bases: 6. The DNA for the CDR3 is TGTGCCAGCAGCCCCGGGACAGTGGGGGCCAACGTCCTGACTTTC. Amino acids: CASSPGTVGANVLTF.

The CDR3 spells CASTLHGGSIEQYF. DNA of the CDR3: TGTGCCAGCACCCTGCACGGGGGAAGTATCGAGCAGTACTTC. The chain employs TRBV14 and TRBJ2-7, with D possibly being TRBD2 (6 bases). Per the germline V gene, CDR1 is SGHDN and CDR2 is FVKESK. Deletions cut 7 bases from V and 6 bases from J, with 19 bases between. The CDR3 runs 14 residues.

The rearrangement uses TRBV6-2 or TRBV6-3 and TRBJ1-5; maybe TRBD1 (5 bases). This CDR3 has 12 residues. V lost 4 bases to trimming and J lost 9 bases, with 10 bases between them. The germline V gene encodes CDR1 MNHEY and CDR2 SVGEGT. The CDR3 DNA reads TGTGCCAGCAGTTCCCAGGGAGGGCCCCAGCATTTT. It translates to CASSSQGGPQHF.

The chain uses TRBV7-9 and TRBJ1-4; D is unclear. This CDR3 contains 18 residues. CDR1 is SEHNR and CDR2 is FQNEAQ in the germline V gene (reference sequence). Trimming stripped 0 bases from V and 0 bases from J, with 14 bases between. The CDR3 DNA reads TGTGCCAGCAGCTTAGCCAAGCTTATGTTTGCAACTAATGAAAAACTGTTTTTT. This translates into CASSLAKLMFATNEKLFF.

V usage is TRBV6-6 and J usage is TRBJ2-7, with D possibly TRBD1 on 6 matching bases. CDR3 length: 14 residues. Between the trimmed V and J ends, which lost 7 bases and 0 bases, there was a span of 13 bases. CDR1 is MNHNY and CDR2 is SVGAGI in the germline V gene (reference sequence). This CDR3 is CASKDSRSSYEQYF. In DNA form, the CDR3 reads TGTGCCAGCAAGGACAGTCGTAGCTCCTACGAGCAGTACTTC.

The rearrangement links TRBV30 to TRBJ2-5; D is perhaps TRBD1 (5 bases). The germline V gene has CDR1 GTSNPN and CDR2 SVGIG (reference sequence). This CDR3 region has 11 residues. Trimming took off 4 bases at V and 7 bases at J, with 10 bases between the two ends. The CDR3 loop reads CAWTGSGTQYF. The CDR3 region has the DNA TGTGCCTGGACAGGGTCCGGGACCCAGTACTTC.

This chain uses TRBV7-9 with TRBJ2-7; no clear D. V was pared by 5 bases and J by 4 bases, with 9 bases between. Germline CDR1 reads SEHNR; CDR2 reads FQNEAQ (reference sequence). The CDR3 runs 12 residues. The CDR3 bases are TGTGCCAGCAGCCCCCCGACTTACGAGCAGTACTTC. Translation: CASSPPTYEQYF.

The chain links TRBV28 to TRBJ2-7; the D gene is possibly TRBD1 (5 bases). CDR3 length: 12 amino acids. Trimming left V 5 bases short and J 3 bases short, with 8 bases between. The V gene's germline CDR1 is MDHEN and CDR2 SYDVKM. The DNA for the CDR3 is TGTGCCAGCAGTCCACAGGTCTACGAGCAGTACTTC. This translates into CASSPQVYEQYF.

This chain connects TRBV19 to TRBJ2-7, with a weak D call TRBD1 (5 bases). Germline values: CDR1 LNHDA, CDR2 SQIVND (reference sequence). This CDR3 is built from 14 residues. V was trimmed by 3 bases and J by 2 bases, leaving 11 bases between them. The CDR3 coding sequence is TGTGCCAGTAGTATCCGTGCAGGGACCTACGAGCAGTACTTC. This codes for CASSIRAGTYEQYF.

This chain uses TRBV18 with TRBJ1-5; 7 bases fit TRBD1. This CDR3 is 16 amino acids long. Per germline, CDR1 KGHSH and CDR2 LQKENI. The trim removed 6 bases at V and 0 bases at J, leaving 8 bases unmatched. The CDR3 nucleotides are TGTGCCAGCTCCGCGTGGACAGGAGTTAGCAATCAGCCCCAGCATTTT. It specifies CASSAWTGVSNQPQHF.

V and J are TRBV2 and TRBJ1-6; TRBD1 aligns across 8 bases. V dropped 4 bases and J dropped 6; count of bases not matched to a gene: 8. The CDR3 runs to 16 residues. Looked up from germline, CDR1 is SNHLY and CDR2 is FYNNEI. The CDR3 reads CASSAAGGGGNSPLHF. The CDR3 DNA reads as TGTGCCAGCAGTGCCGCAGGGGGCGGCGGTAATTCACCCCTCCACTTT. The full variable domain, completed using reference TRBV2 and TRBJ1-6, is EPEVTQTPSHQVTQMGQEVILRCVPISNHLYFYWYRQILGQKVEFLVSFYNNEISEKSEIFDDQFSVERPDGSNFTLKIRSTKLEDSAMYFCASSAAGGGGNSPLHFGNGTRLTVT.

CDR3 in amino acids: CASSLQSGANVLTF. The CDR3 DNA is TGCGCCAGCAGCTTACAGTCTGGGGCCAACGTCCTGACTTTC. The chain joins TRBV5-1 to TRBJ2-6, with D unclear. This CDR3 contains 14 residues. Germline V lookup: CDR1 SGHRS, CDR2 YFSETQ. Trimming left V 2 bases short and J 1 base short, with 4 bases between.

The chain carries TRBV11-1 and TRBJ2-1; a possible D gene is TRBD2 (7 bases). Germline CDR1 reads SGHAT; CDR2 reads FQDESV (reference sequence). The V end was cut by 2 bases, the J end by 3 bases, with 11 bases between. The CDR3 runs 15 residues. The CDR3 DNA sequence: TGTGCCAGCAGCTTACGGGGGGCCCACTACAATGAGCAGTTCTTC. It codes for CASSLRGAHYNEQFF.

The chain has TRBV11-3 and TRBJ2-2; a possible D gene is TRBD2 (6 bases). Germline V CDR1 and CDR2: SGHNT, YENEEA. The ends were cut back, 3 bases at V and 1 base at J, with 6 bases in the middle. This CDR3 has 14 residues. CDR3 in DNA: TGTGCCAGCAGCTTGCGGGGGAACACCGGGGAGCTGTTTTTT. This codes for CASSLRGNTGELFF.

V and J are TRBV19 and TRBJ2-2; possibly TRBD2 for D (5 bases). The V end lost 9 bases, the J end lost 1 base, and 15 bases lay between the germline ends. CDR1 is LNHDA and CDR2 is SQIVND in the germline V gene (reference sequence). The CDR3 covers 15 residues. The CDR3 region has the DNA TGTGCCAGCCTCCCCGACCGGGGGAACACCGGGGAGCTGTTTTTT. Encoded protein: CASLPDRGNTGELFF.

The chain employs TRBV9 and TRBJ2-3, with 13 bases identical to TRBD2. The germline gives CDR1 SGDLS, CDR2 YYNGEE. The CDR3 totals 13 residues. Trimming cost V 7 bases and J 4 bases; bases outside gene matches: 0. The CDR3: CASGTSGADTQYF. CDR3 DNA: TGTGCCAGCGGGACTAGCGGGGCAGATACGCAGTATTTT.

This clone is a singleton in its sample. This chain uses TRBV28 with TRBJ1-5, with D possibly TRBD1 on 5 matching bases. Germline loops: CDR1 MDHEN, CDR2 SYDVKM. Between the trimmed V and J ends, which lost 6 bases and 7 bases, there was a span of 16 bases. The CDR3 sequence is 14 residues long. Written as DNA, the CDR3 is TGTGCCAGCAGGACGGGGGTAGAAGAGCAGCCCCAGCATTTT. Encoded protein: CASRTGVEEQPQHF. Together with reference TRBV28 and TRBJ1-5, the CDR3 gives the full variable domain: DVKVTQSSRYLVKRTGEKVFLECVQDMDHENMFWYRQDPGLGLRLIYFSYDVKMKEKGDIPEGYSVSREKKERFSLILESASTNQTSMYLCASRTGVEEQPQHFGDGTRLSIL.